Here is one TCR beta chain with its context. Its antigen is unidentified. TCRB transcripts that were expressed got sequenced, as all of the isolated RNA had been reverse transcribed. Clones were read by immunoSEQ multiplex PCR, and TCRdb kept only the in-frame ones, dropping some. In the table there are fewer than 650,000 clones, roughly 15% of which are singletons. These data are taken from a study of beta chain features in type 1 diabetes. Whole-study findings and limits: Whether HLA type affects TCRB rearrangement stayed undetermined in the present work.

Germline V gives CDR1 SGDLS, CDR2 YYNGEE. The CDR3 sequence is 15 residues long. Trimming took off 2 bases at V and 0 bases at J, with 9 bases between the two ends. CD45RO/CCR7/CD25/CD127/CD95/CD27 sorting isolated CD4+ naive, central memory, regulatory and stem cell-like memory cells. This TCR derives from a man aged 18 to 30 in good health. The sequenced material came from naive CD4+ T cells from blood. This sequence joins TRBV9 and TRBJ1-3; the D is unclear. In nucleotides, the CDR3 is TGTGCCAGCAGCGTGGAAGGGAACTCTGGAAACACCATATATTTT. This gives the protein CASSVEGNSGNTIYF.